The rows below give T cell receptor beta chains drawn from one sample of a study of Ad26.COV2.S vaccination and SARS-CoV-2 variants. Data came from immunoSEQ multiplex PCR; TCRdb stores just in-frame clones and leaves some out. The profile covers a few hundred thousand clones, with roughly 90% appearing a single time and 3.5% to 4% taken by the ten largest. The specimen was peripheral blood, collected in a trial of Ad26.COV2.S vaccine versus placebo. Receptor source: a person aged 18-60 years who received the Ad26.COV2.S COVID-19 vaccine or a placebo. The CDR3 runs from the conserved cysteine through the conserved F or W. Fields, in order: V gene, clone size, D gene, J gene, CDR3 protein, CDR3 DNA. D genes are given only for firm matches. Not every row has a clone size; where given, it reads once, few, many or a size class.

V: TRBV19
size: once
D: TRBD2
J: TRBJ2-7
CDR3: CASSMGGLVSYEQYF
DNA: TGTGCCAGTAGTATGGGGGGACTAGTGTCCTACGAGCAGTACTTC

V: TRBV7-9
size: -
D: TRBD1
J: TRBJ2-3
CDR3: CASSSQGAGTDTQYF
DNA: TGTGCCAGCAGCTCACAGGGGGCTGGCACAGATACGCAGTATTTT

V: TRBV29-1
size: -
D: -
J: TRBJ1-1
CDR3: CSVDRGEGTEAFF
DNA: TGCAGCGTTGACCGGGGGGAGGGCACTGAAGCTTTCTTT

V: TRBV27
size: -
D: TRBD2
J: TRBJ2-7
CDR3: CASSTLSWGGLNEQYF
DNA: TGTGCCAGCAGTACCCTCTCTTGGGGGGGACTAAACGAGCAGTACTTC

V: TRBV7-9
size: -
D: -
J: TRBJ1-2
CDR3: CASSLYTGPDGYTF
DNA: TGTGCCAGCAGCTTATACACCGGGCCCGATGGCTACACCTTC

V: TRBV6-5
size: -
D: -
J: TRBJ2-5
CDR3: CASSYSFEAGETQYF
DNA: TGTGCCAGCAGTTACTCCTTTGAGGCAGGCGAGACCCAGTACTTC

V: TRBV9
size: -
D: TRBD2
J: TRBJ2-5
CDR3: CASSTDPAGTQETQYF
DNA: TGTGCCAGCAGCACCGACCCAGCGGGGACTCAAGAGACCCAGTACTTC

V: TRBV7-2
size: -
D: -
J: TRBJ1-6
CDR3: CASSLVTGGNSPLHF
DNA: TGTGCCAGCAGCTTAGTTACGGGGGGTAATTCACCCCTCCACTTT

V: TRBV7-2
size: -
D: -
J: TRBJ2-1
CDR3: CASSPAGLYNEQFF
DNA: TGTGCCAGCAGCCCGGCGGGTTTGTACAATGAGCAGTTCTTC

V: TRBV19
size: -
D: TRBD2
J: TRBJ2-3
CDR3: CASSTIGLARRTDTQYF
DNA: TGTGCCAGTAGTACTATCGGACTAGCCCGCCGCACAGATACGCAGTATTTT

V: TRBV7-2
size: -
D: -
J: TRBJ1-5
CDR3: CASSPGAGAVQPQHF
DNA: TGTGCCAGCAGCCCAGGAGCGGGGGCGGTTCAGCCCCAGCATTTT

V: TRBV5-1
size: once
D: -
J: TRBJ2-7
CDR3: CASSLETAYEQYF
DNA: TGCGCCAGCAGCTTGGAAACGGCCTACGAGCAGTACTTC

V: TRBV5-8
size: -
D: TRBD2
J: TRBJ2-2
CDR3: CASIGRGVNTGELFF
DNA: TGTGCCAGCATAGGACGGGGGGTTAACACCGGGGAGCTGTTTTTT

V: TRBV7-8
size: -
D: TRBD2
J: TRBJ2-2
CDR3: CASSSTSGGLTGELFF
DNA: TGTGCCAGCAGCTCCACTAGCGGGGGGCTCACCGGGGAGCTGTTTTTT

V: TRBV4-1
size: -
D: -
J: TRBJ2-5
CDR3: CASSQLAGEETQYF
DNA: TGCGCCAGCAGCCAATTGGCAGGAGAAGAGACCCAGTACTTC

V: TRBV7-2
size: -
D: -
J: TRBJ1-2
CDR3: CASSWGAGYGYTF
DNA: TGTGCCAGCAGCTGGGGGGCCGGCTATGGCTACACCTTC

V: TRBV19
size: -
D: -
J: TRBJ1-1
CDR3: CASSQSVSPRLLTEAFF
DNA: TGTGCCAGTAGTCAGTCGGTCAGCCCTCGGCTGCTCACTGAAGCTTTCTTT

V: TRBV25-1
size: -
D: -
J: TRBJ1-2
CDR3: CASSDRLYANYGYTF
DNA: TGTGCCAGCAGTGACAGACTCTACGCTAACTATGGCTACACCTTC

V: TRBV5-1
size: -
D: TRBD1
J: TRBJ2-5
CDR3: CASSPSGDRGSETQYF
DNA: TGCGCCAGCAGCCCTTCGGGGGACAGGGGGTCGGAGACCCAGTACTTC

V: TRBV4-2
size: -
D: -
J: TRBJ1-6
CDR3: CASSQEGSGWIYSPLHF
DNA: TGTGCCAGCAGCCAAGAGGGATCGGGTTGGATTTACTCACCCCTCCACTTT

V: TRBV27
size: few
D: -
J: TRBJ1-2
CDR3: CASAREEGYGYTF
DNA: TGTGCCAGCGCCAGAGAGGAGGGGTACGGCTACACCTTC

V: TRBV28
size: -
D: TRBD1
J: TRBJ1-6
CDR3: CASSLSDRGPSPLHF
DNA: TGTGCCAGCAGTTTATCCGACAGGGGGCCTTCACCCCTCCACTTT

V: TRBV9
size: -
D: TRBD1
J: TRBJ1-2
CDR3: CASSPDRTGGYTF
DNA: TGTGCCAGCAGCCCGGACAGGACCGGGGGCTACACCTTC

V: TRBV11-2
size: -
D: TRBD2
J: TRBJ2-1
CDR3: CASSLSPGLAGPPEQFF
DNA: TGTGCCAGCAGCTTAAGCCCGGGACTAGCGGGACCCCCCGAGCAGTTCTTC

V: TRBV5-1
size: -
D: -
J: TRBJ1-1
CDR3: CASTRGGESAEAFF
DNA: TGCGCCAGCACCCGGGGCGGAGAGAGCGCTGAAGCTTTCTTT

V: TRBV2
size: -
D: -
J: TRBJ1-5
CDR3: CASSVDRGDRNQPQHF
DNA: TGTGCCAGCAGTGTGGACCGGGGGGATCGCAATCAGCCCCAGCATTTT

V: TRBV27
size: -
D: TRBD2
J: TRBJ2-1
CDR3: CASSLTGGLYEQFF
DNA: TGTGCCAGCAGTTTAACGGGGGGGCTCTATGAGCAGTTCTTC

V: TRBV27
size: -
D: TRBD1
J: TRBJ1-5
CDR3: CASSYRGGGNQPQHF
DNA: TGTGCCAGCAGTTACAGGGGAGGGGGCAATCAGCCCCAGCATTTT

V: TRBV9
size: -
D: TRBD1
J: TRBJ2-1
CDR3: CASSEGTGAPYNEQFF
DNA: TGTGCCAGCAGCGAGGGGACAGGGGCCCCTTACAATGAGCAGTTCTTC

V: TRBV6-4
size: -
D: TRBD2
J: TRBJ2-2
CDR3: CASSELAGARTGELFF
DNA: TGTGCCAGCAGTGAGCTAGCGGGGGCCAGGACCGGGGAGCTGTTTTTT

V: TRBV6-1
size: -
D: TRBD1
J: TRBJ1-2
CDR3: CASSGRGTGDAGYTF
DNA: TGTGCCAGCAGCGGGAGAGGGACAGGGGATGCTGGCTACACCTTC

V: TRBV12-3/TRBV12-4
size: -
D: -
J: TRBJ1-5
CDR3: CASSLQGNQPQHF
DNA: TGTGCCAGCAGTTTACAGGGTAATCAGCCCCAGCATTTT

V: TRBV7-8
size: -
D: TRBD1
J: TRBJ2-1
CDR3: CASSFTGGQYNEQFF
DNA: TGTGCCAGCAGCTTTACAGGGGGTCAATACAATGAGCAGTTCTTC

V: TRBV13
size: -
D: TRBD1
J: TRBJ1-3
CDR3: CASSYRGRNTIYF
DNA: TGTGCCAGCAGCTACAGGGGCCGAAACACCATATATTTT

V: TRBV6-5
size: few
D: TRBD1
J: TRBJ1-2
CDR3: CASRTFGQGDGYTF
DNA: TGTGCCAGCAGGACATTCGGACAGGGAGACGGCTACACCTTC

V: TRBV7-9
size: few
D: -
J: TRBJ2-7
CDR3: CASSEESSYEQYF
DNA: TGTGCCAGCAGCGAGGAATCTAGCTACGAGCAGTACTTC

V: TRBV10-3
size: -
D: -
J: TRBJ2-5
CDR3: CAITEDGLAETQYF
DNA: TGTGCCATCACCGAGGACGGTTTGGCGGAGACCCAGTACTTC

V: TRBV5-4
size: -
D: -
J: TRBJ1-1
CDR3: CASSLVGALNTEAFF
DNA: TGTGCCAGCAGCTTGGTTGGGGCCTTGAACACTGAAGCTTTCTTT

V: TRBV6-5
size: -
D: -
J: TRBJ1-1
CDR3: CASHRGMDTEAFF
DNA: TGTGCCAGCCATCGGGGGATGGACACTGAAGCTTTCTTT

V: TRBV6-5
size: -
D: TRBD2
J: TRBJ2-7
CDR3: CASSYKRGVSYEQYF
DNA: TGTGCCAGCAGTTACAAGCGGGGGGTATCCTACGAGCAGTACTTC

V: TRBV7-3
size: few
D: -
J: TRBJ2-7
CDR3: CASSPGPGASYEQYF
DNA: TGTGCCAGCAGCCCAGGGCCAGGGGCCTCCTACGAGCAGTACTTC

V: TRBV13
size: -
D: TRBD2
J: TRBJ2-4
CDR3: CASSFRSGINIQYF
DNA: TGTGCCAGCAGCTTCAGGAGCGGGATAAACATTCAGTACTTC

V: TRBV5-6
size: few
D: -
J: TRBJ1-2
CDR3: CASSLAFMEDYGYTF
DNA: TGTGCCAGCAGCTTGGCTTTTATGGAGGACTATGGCTACACCTTC

V: TRBV28
size: -
D: -
J: TRBJ2-3
CDR3: CASSFLQGGGTDTQYF
DNA: TGTGCCAGCAGTTTCTTGCAGGGAGGAGGCACAGATACGCAGTATTTT

V: TRBV2
size: few
D: -
J: TRBJ2-5
CDR3: CASSFQAGETQYF
DNA: TGTGCCAGCAGTTTCCAGGCCGGAGAGACCCAGTACTTC

V: TRBV4-1
size: -
D: -
J: TRBJ1-6
CDR3: CASSQDQGLGRVSPLHF
DNA: TGCGCCAGCAGCCAAGACCAGGGGCTTGGTCGAGTTTCACCCCTCCACTTT

V: TRBV27
size: -
D: -
J: TRBJ2-3
CDR3: CASSSPGEFQSVDTQYF
DNA: TGTGCCAGCAGTTCCCCCGGCGAGTTTCAGAGCGTGGATACGCAGTATTTT

V: TRBV4-1
size: -
D: TRBD1
J: TRBJ2-1
CDR3: CASSQSGTGTNEQFF
DNA: TGCGCCAGCAGCCAAAGCGGGACAGGGACTAATGAGCAGTTCTTC

V: TRBV28
size: -
D: -
J: TRBJ2-5
CDR3: CASSPVTWGETQYF
DNA: TGTGCCAGCAGCCCAGTAACCTGGGGGGAGACCCAGTACTTC

V: TRBV19
size: -
D: -
J: TRBJ1-5
CDR3: CASSIVGSWVNQPQHF
DNA: TGTGCCAGTAGTATAGTTGGCAGTTGGGTTAATCAGCCCCAGCATTTT

V: TRBV12-5
size: -
D: TRBD1
J: TRBJ2-2
CDR3: CASGLGQGGTGELFF
DNA: TGTGCTAGTGGTTTGGGACAGGGCGGCACCGGGGAGCTGTTTTTT

V: TRBV6-6
size: -
D: -
J: TRBJ2-5
CDR3: CASSGTAGQTGETQYF
DNA: TGTGCCAGCAGCGGAACGGCAGGGCAAACGGGAGAGACCCAGTACTTC

V: TRBV2
size: -
D: TRBD1
J: TRBJ1-2
CDR3: CASSEVQGLYGYTF
DNA: TGTGCCAGCAGTGAAGTACAGGGGTTGTATGGCTACACCTTC